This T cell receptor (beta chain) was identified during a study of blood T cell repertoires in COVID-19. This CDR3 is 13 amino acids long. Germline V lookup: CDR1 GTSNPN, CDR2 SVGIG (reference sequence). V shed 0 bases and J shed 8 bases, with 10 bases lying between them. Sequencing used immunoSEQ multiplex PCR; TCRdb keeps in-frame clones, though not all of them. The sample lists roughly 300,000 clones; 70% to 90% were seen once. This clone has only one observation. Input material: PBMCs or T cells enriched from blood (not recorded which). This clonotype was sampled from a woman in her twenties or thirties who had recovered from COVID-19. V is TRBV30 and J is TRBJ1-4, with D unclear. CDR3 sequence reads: CAWSVLLKEKLFF. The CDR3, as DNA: TGTGCCTGGAGTGTACTCTTGAAGGAAAAACTGTTTTTT.